This T cell receptor beta chain was recovered during a study of blood T cell repertoires in COVID-19. On the study more broadly: Acute and convalescent COVID-19 specimens originated in the United States, Italy and Spain. PBMCs, B-cell-depleted T cells, or T cells were the source of the cDNA or gDNA that made up the material.

Per the authors' pipeline: Amplified reference gene primers provided the basis for estimating nucleated cell counts. Sequencing was performed with immunoSEQ multiplex PCR; in TCRdb, only in-frame clones are kept and a portion is missing. V and J calls and clone size come straight from that table; D and trimming were deduced from the DNA. The table includes approximately 150,000 clones, 89% detected once. This CDR3 has 14 amino acids. Germline V CDR1 and CDR2: SGHRS, YFSETQ. J was trimmed by 4 bases and V by 4 bases; bases with no gene match: 5. This chain connects TRBV5-1 to TRBJ2-7; 10 bases match TRBD1. This TCR derives from a human donor in a cohort sampled during active COVID-19. Sequencing used peripheral blood. The CDR3 reads CASSPGQGFYEQYF. The CDR3, as DNA: TGCGCCAGCAGCCCGGGACAGGGGTTTTACGAGCAGTACTTC.